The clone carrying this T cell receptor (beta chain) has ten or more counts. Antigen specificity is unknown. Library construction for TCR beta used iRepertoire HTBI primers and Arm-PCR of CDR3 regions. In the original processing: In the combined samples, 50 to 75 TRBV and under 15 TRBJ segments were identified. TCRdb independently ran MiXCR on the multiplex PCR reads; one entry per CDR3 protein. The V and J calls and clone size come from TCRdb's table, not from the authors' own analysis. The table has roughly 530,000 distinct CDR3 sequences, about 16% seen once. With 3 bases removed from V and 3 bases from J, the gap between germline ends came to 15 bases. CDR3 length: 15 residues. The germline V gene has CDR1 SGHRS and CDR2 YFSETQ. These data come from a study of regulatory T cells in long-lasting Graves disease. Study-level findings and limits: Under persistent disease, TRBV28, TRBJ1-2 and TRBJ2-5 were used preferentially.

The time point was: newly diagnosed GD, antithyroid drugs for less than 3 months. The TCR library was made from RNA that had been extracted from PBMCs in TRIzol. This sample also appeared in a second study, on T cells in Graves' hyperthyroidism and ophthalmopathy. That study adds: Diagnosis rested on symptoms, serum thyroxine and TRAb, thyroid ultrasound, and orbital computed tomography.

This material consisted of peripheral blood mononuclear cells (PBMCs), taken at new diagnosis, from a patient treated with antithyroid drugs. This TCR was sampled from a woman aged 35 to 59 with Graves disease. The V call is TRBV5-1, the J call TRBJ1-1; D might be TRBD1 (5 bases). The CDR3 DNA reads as TGCGCCAGCAGCTGGGGACCGATAGTGGACACTGAAGCTTTCTTT. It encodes CASSWGPIVDTEAFF.